This T cell receptor beta chain was found in a study of T cell responses to AZD1222 COVID-19 vaccine. Findings and limits, study-wide: It was only 6 or 7 AZD1222 recipients who were seropositive at baseline. Clonal diversity may have been underestimated in mostly white British donors. Reportedly, nearly half of unique spike TCRs recognized epitopes outside B.1.351/B.1.1.7 mutations.

Pooling covered second doses at about 4 or about 12 weeks. The table came from immunoSEQ multiplex PCR; TCRdb's copy has only in-frame clones and leaves some out. The sample lists roughly 86,000 clones; 85% were seen once. The length of the CDR3 is 15 residues. Germline CDR1 MNHEY, CDR2 SVGAGI. V gave up 5 bases and J gave up 7 bases; unmatched junction bases: 7. Regarding this clone: Its cognate antigen is unknown.

This rearrangement joins TRBV6-5 to TRBJ2-1, with 11 bases fitting TRBD1. The specimen was peripheral blood, collected 28 days after the second AZD1222 dose. The origin of this receptor is an adult who received the AZD1222 COVID-19 vaccine. Written as DNA, the CDR3 is TGTGCCAGCAGTACGGACAGGGGGCGTTTGAATGAGCAGTTCTTC. It specifies CASSTDRGRLNEQFF.